This record concerns one TCR beta chain sequence. The germline V gene encodes CDR1 MNHEY and CDR2 SMNVEV (reference sequence). CDR3 length: 17 residues. Unmatched junction bases numbered 8, after V lost 0 bases and J lost 2 bases. Using immunoSEQ multiplex PCR, the repertoire was profiled, and TCRdb retains in-frame clones only, with some absent. The repertoire includes some 380,000 clones, 85% to 90% of them detected once, and around 7% sits in the top ten. These data belong to a study of blood T cell repertoires in COVID-19. The sequence came from a man between 18 and 35 years old with active or convalescent COVID-19. The V and J genes are TRBV27 and TRBJ2-7; 9 nucleotides match TRBD1. Material: peripheral blood. The CDR3 spells CASSLSFAGQGTYEQYF. The CDR3 nucleotides read TGTGCCAGCAGTTTATCATTCGCGGGACAGGGAACCTACGAGCAGTACTTC.